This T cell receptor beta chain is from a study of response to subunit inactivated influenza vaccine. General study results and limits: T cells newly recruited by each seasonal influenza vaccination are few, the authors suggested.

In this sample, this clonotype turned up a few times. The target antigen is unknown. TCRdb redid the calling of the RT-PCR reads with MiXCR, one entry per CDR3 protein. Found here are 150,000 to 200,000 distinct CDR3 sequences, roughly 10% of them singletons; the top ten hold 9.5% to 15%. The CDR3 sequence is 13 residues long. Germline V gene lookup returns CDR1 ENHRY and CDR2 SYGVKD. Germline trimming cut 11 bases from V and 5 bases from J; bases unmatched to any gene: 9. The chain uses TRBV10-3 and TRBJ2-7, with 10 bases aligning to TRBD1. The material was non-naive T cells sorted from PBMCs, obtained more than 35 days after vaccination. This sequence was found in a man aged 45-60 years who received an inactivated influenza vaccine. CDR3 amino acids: CAARRDRGHEQYF. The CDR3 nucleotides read TGTGCCGCCAGGCGGGACAGGGGCCACGAGCAGTACTTC.